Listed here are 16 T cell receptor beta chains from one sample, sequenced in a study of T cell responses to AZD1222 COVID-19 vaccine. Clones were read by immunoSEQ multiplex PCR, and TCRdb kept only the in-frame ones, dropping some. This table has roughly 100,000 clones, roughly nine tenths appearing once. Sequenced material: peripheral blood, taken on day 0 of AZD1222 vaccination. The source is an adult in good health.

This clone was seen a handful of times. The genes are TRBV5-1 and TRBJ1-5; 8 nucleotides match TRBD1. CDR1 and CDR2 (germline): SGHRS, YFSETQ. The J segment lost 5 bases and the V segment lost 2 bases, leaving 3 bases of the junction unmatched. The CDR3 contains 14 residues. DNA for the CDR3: TGCGCCAGCAGCTTCAAGACAGGGGATCAGCCCCAGCATTTT. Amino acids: CASSFKTGDQPQHF. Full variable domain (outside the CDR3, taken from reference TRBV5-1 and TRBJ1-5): KAGVTQTPRYLIKTRGQQVTLSCSPISGHRSVSWYQQTPGQGLQFLFEYFSETQRNKGNFPGRFSGRQFSNSRSEMNVSTLELGDSALYLCASSFKTGDQPQHFGDGTRLSIL.

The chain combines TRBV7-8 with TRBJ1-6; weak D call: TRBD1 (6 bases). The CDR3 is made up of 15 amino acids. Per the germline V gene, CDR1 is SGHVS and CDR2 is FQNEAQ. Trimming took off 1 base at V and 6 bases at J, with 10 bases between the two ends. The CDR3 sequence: CASSLVDSSNSPLHF. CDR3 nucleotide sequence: TGTGCCAGCAGCTTAGTGGACAGCTCTAATTCACCCCTCCACTTT.

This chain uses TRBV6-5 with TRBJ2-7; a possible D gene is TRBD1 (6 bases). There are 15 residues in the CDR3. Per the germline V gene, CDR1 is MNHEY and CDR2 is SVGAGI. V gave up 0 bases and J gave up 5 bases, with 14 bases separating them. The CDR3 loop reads CASSYSRGWHNEQYF. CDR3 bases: TGTGCCAGCAGTTACTCGAGGGGGTGGCATAACGAGCAGTACTTC.

In DNA, the CDR3 is TGTGCCAGCAGTTGGGGGGGAGGAATGTACGAGCAGTACTTC. It translates to CASSWGGGMYEQYF. This chain uses TRBV6-6 with TRBJ2-7; 7 bases agree with TRBD2. CDR3 length equals 14 residues. Per germline, CDR1 MNHNY and CDR2 SVGAGI (reference sequence). Unmatched junction bases numbered 7, after V lost 4 bases and J lost 4 bases.

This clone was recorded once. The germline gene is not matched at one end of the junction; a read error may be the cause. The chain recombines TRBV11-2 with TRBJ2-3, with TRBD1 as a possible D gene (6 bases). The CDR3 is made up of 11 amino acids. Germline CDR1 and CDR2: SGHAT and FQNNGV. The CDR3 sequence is CASSSDRPGGF. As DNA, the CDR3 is TGTGCCAGCAGCTCAGACAGGCCCGGTGGATTT.

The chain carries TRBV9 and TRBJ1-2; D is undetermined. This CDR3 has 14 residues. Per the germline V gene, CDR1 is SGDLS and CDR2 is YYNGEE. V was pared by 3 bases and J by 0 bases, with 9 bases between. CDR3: CASSETTTNYGYTF. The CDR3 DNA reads TGTGCCAGCAGCGAGACAACAACTAACTATGGCTACACCTTC.

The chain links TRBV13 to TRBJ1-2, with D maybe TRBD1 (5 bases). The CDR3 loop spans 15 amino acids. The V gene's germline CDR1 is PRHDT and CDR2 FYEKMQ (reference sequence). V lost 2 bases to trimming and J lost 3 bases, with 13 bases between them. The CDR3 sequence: CASSLSQGWDYGYTF. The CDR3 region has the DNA TGTGCCAGCAGCTTATCCCAGGGCTGGGACTATGGCTACACCTTC. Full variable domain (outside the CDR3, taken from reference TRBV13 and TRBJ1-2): AAGVIQSPRHLIKEKRETATLKCYPIPRHDTVYWYQQGPGQDPQFLISFYEKMQSDKGSIPDRFSAQQFSDYHSELNMSSLELGDSALYFCASSLSQGWDYGYTFGSGTRLTVV.

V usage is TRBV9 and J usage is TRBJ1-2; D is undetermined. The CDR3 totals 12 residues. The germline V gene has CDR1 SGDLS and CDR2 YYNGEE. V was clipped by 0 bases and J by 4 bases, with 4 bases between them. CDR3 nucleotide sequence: TGTGCCAGCAGCGTAGGGGGCTATGGCTACACCTTC. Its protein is CASSVGGYGYTF.

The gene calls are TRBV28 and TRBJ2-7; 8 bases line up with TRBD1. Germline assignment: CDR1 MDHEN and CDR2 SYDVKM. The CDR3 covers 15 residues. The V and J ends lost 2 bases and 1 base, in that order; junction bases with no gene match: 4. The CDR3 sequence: CASSLGGTGSYEQYF. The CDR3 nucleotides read TGTGCCAGCAGTTTAGGGGGGACAGGTTCCTACGAGCAGTACTTC.

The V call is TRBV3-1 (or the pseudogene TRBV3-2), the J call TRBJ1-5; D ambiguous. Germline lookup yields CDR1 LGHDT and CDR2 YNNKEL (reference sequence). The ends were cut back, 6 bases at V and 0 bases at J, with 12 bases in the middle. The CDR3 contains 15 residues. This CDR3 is CASSPYGVSNQPQHF. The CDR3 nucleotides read TGTGCCAGCAGTCCATATGGGGTTAGCAATCAGCCCCAGCATTTT.

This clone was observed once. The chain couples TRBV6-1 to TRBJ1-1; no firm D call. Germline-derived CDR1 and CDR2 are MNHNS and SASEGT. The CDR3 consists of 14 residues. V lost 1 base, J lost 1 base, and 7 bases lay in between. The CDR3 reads CASSEVYSNTEAFF. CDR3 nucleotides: TGTGCCAGCAGTGAAGTTTACTCGAACACTGAAGCTTTCTTT.

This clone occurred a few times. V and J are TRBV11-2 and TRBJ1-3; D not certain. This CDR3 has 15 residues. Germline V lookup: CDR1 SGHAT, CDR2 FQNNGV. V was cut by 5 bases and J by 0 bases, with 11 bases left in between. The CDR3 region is CASSPGLASGNTIYF. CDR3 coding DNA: TGTGCCAGCAGCCCAGGACTAGCCTCTGGAAACACCATATATTTT.

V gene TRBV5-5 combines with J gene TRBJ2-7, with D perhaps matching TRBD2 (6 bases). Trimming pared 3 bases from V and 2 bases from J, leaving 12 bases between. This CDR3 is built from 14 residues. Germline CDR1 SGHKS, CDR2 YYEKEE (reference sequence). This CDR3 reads CASSSGDGPYEQYF. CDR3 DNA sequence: TGTGCCAGCAGCTCGGGGGACGGACCCTACGAGCAGTACTTC.

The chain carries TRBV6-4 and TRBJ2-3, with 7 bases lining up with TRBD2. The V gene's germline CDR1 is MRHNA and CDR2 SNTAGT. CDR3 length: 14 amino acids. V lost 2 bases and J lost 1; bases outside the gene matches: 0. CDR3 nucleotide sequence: TGTGCCAGCAGTGACGGGGGGGGCACAGATACGCAGTATTTT. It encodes CASSDGGGTDTQYF.

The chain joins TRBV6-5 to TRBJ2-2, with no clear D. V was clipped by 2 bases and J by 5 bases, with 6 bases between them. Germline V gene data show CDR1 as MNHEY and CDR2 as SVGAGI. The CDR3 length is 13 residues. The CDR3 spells CASSYKRTGELFF. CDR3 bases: TGTGCCAGCAGTTACAAGAGGACCGGGGAGCTGTTTTTT.

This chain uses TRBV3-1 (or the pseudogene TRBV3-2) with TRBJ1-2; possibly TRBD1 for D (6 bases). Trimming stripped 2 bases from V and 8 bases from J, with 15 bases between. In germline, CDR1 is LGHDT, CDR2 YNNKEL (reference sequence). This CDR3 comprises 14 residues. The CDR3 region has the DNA TGTGCCAGCAGCCAATACAGGGTAACGCTCGGCTACACCTTC. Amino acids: CASSQYRVTLGYTF.